Below are 20 T cell receptor beta chains sequenced from a single sample in a study of glioma-infiltrating T cells. TCR alpha and beta CDR3 regions were amplified from RNA using iRepertoire nested multiplex PCR. TCRdb re-called the multiplex PCR reads with MiXCR, one entry per CDR3 protein. The table lists 150,000 to 200,000 distinct CDR3 sequences, around 45% of them singletons. The source material was glioma tissue, nonneoplastic brain tissue, or PBMCs (not recorded which). The receptor source for this set is a human donor with low-grade glioma or glioblastoma, undergoing nonglioma brain surgery, or in good health (not recorded which).

To note about this clonotype: Sequence at one end of the junction differs from germline and may be a read error. The genes are TRBV12-3 or TRBV12-4 and TRBJ2-3, with TRBD2 as a possible D gene (6 bases). The CDR3 consists of 15 residues. CDR3 nucleotide sequence: TGTGCCAGCAGCCCTTCTGGGCGGGATCGATATACGCACTATTTT. This codes for CASSPSGRDRYTHYF.

The chain carries TRBV12-3 or TRBV12-4 and TRBJ2-7; no definite D call. V lost 3 bases and J lost 5, with 8 bases in between. This CDR3 is built from 12 residues. CDR3 coding DNA: TGTGCCAGCAGTTTCGGGTCGGACGAGCAGTACTTC. Its translation is CASSFGSDEQYF.

This clonotype was seen at least ten times. The rearrangement links TRBV2 to TRBJ1-2; D is undetermined. The V end lost 3 bases, the J end lost 8 bases, and 16 bases lay between the germline ends. The CDR3 is made up of 14 amino acids. Germline V gene data show CDR1 as SNHLY and CDR2 as FYNNEI. The CDR3 spells CASSEEAGRGGYTF. In DNA form, the CDR3 reads TGTGCCAGCAGTGAGGAGGCAGGAAGAGGAGGCTACACCTTC. Filled out from reference TRBV2 and TRBJ1-2, the complete variable domain reads EPEVTQTPSHQVTQMGQEVILRCVPISNHLYFYWYRQILGQKVEFLVSFYNNEISEKSEIFDDQFSVERPDGSNFTLKIRSTKLEDSAMYFCASSEEAGRGGYTFGSGTRLTVV.

This clonotype has only a few counts. The chain uses TRBV18 and TRBJ2-3; D is possibly TRBD1 (6 bases). The V end lost 4 bases, the J end lost 8 bases, and 19 bases lay between the germline ends. From germline, CDR1 is KGHSH and CDR2 LQKENI. There are 15 residues in the CDR3. CDR3: CASSQGVEARGTQYF. Written as DNA, the CDR3 is TGTGCCAGCTCACAGGGGGTAGAGGCTCGTGGTACGCAGTATTTT.

Here the CDR3 reads CASKNSWSSTDTQYF. Written as DNA, the CDR3 is TGTGCCAGCAAAAATAGCTGGAGTAGTACAGATACGCAGTATTTT. The chain carries TRBV7-2 and TRBJ2-3; D unresolved. Trimming removed 7 bases from V and 3 bases from J, with 17 bases in between. CDR3 size: 15 residues. Germline V gene lookup returns CDR1 SGHTA and CDR2 FQGNSA.

Note on this clonotype: This may be a read error, as it is one base from a much larger clone. V usage is TRBV25-1 and J usage is TRBJ2-1, with D uncertain. The length of the CDR3 is 15 residues. Germline-derived CDR1 and CDR2 are MGHDK and SYGVNS. CDR3 coding DNA: TGTGCCAGCACGGTAGGAACTCCTCCCTACAATGAGCATTTCTTC. This gives the protein CASTVGTPPYNEHFF.

This clonotype showed up just once. A much larger clone is a single base away; this may be a read error. The rearrangement uses TRBV14 and TRBJ2-3, with D perhaps being TRBD1 or TRBD2 (5 bases each). The CDR3 consists of 16 residues. Germline values: CDR1 SGHDN, CDR2 FVKESK. As DNA, the CDR3 is TGTGCCAGCAGCGAAGATCTCGGGGCCATCACAGATACGCAGTATTTT. Translated: CASSEDLGAITDTQYF.

The chain links TRBV6-1 to TRBJ2-1; 14 nucleotides align to TRBD2. Trimming took 5 bases from V and 8 from J; bases not matched to a gene: 8. Germline V CDR1 and CDR2: MNHNS, SASEGT. The CDR3 extends over 16 amino acids. CDR3 sequence: CASSLGLAGGAYEQFF. CDR3 bases: TGTGCCAGCAGTCTCGGACTAGCGGGAGGAGCGTATGAGCAGTTCTTC.

This sequence joins TRBV3-1 and TRBJ2-1, with 8 bases matching TRBD2. CDR3 size: 18 residues. The trim removed 2 bases at V and 5 bases at J, leaving 14 bases unmatched. Germline CDR1 LGHDT, CDR2 YNNKEL (reference sequence). The CDR3 is CASSQLTNREGRNNEQFF. The CDR3 region has the DNA TGTGCCAGCAGCCAACTAACAAATCGGGAGGGTAGGAACAATGAGCAGTTCTTC.

This chain joins TRBV18 and TRBJ2-7, with 13 bases matching TRBD2. In germline, CDR1 is KGHSH, CDR2 LQKENI. This CDR3 is built from 16 residues. V lost 4 bases, J lost 5 bases, and 8 bases stayed unmatched. The CDR3 reads CASSQSGLAGNHEQYF. CDR3 DNA sequence: TGTGCCAGCTCACAATCGGGACTAGCGGGAAACCACGAGCAGTACTTC.

This sequence joins TRBV12-3 or TRBV12-4 and TRBJ1-1; TRBD1 agrees at 9 bases. This CDR3 has 15 residues. Losses at the gene ends were 6 bases for V and 9 bases for J; bases not matched to a gene: 14. The CDR3 DNA reads TGTGCCAGCAGCCACACCGGGACAGGGCCGAACAAAGCTTTCTTT. This encodes CASSHTGTGPNKAFF.

This chain links TRBV27 with TRBJ1-1; no clear D gene. Trimming left V 5 bases short and J 6 bases short, with 19 bases between. The CDR3 covers 15 residues. Germline assignment: CDR1 MNHEY and CDR2 SMNVEV (reference sequence). The DNA for the CDR3 is TGTGCCAGCAGTCACCCGGACCGGGTTGGGTCTGAAGCTTTCTTT. Its protein is CASSHPDRVGSEAFF.

In this sample, this clonotype turned up many times. This chain links TRBV4-1 with TRBJ1-5; D is unresolved. The CDR3 consists of 14 residues. From germline, CDR1 is MGHRA and CDR2 YSYEKL. Trimming took 0 bases from V and 5 from J, leaving 8 bases between them. The CDR3 loop is CASSQELGYQPQHF. In DNA, the CDR3 is TGCGCCAGCAGCCAAGAATTGGGGTATCAGCCCCAGCATTTT.

This clonotype was found many times. The J gene is TRBJ2-7, the V gene TRBV15; 7 bases fit TRBD1. Losses at the gene ends were 3 bases for V and 7 bases for J; bases not matched to a gene: 3. CDR3 length: 12 amino acids. Germline V gene sequence: CDR1 LNHNV, CDR2 YYDKDF (reference sequence). The CDR3 region is CATSSGQEEQYF. The CDR3 nucleotides are TGTGCCACCAGCAGCGGACAGGAAGAGCAGTACTTC.

This clonotype was counted between two and nine times. The rearrangement uses TRBV30 and TRBJ1-1, with 9 nucleotides matching TRBD1. This CDR3 is built from 12 residues. Germline CDR1 is GTSNPN and CDR2 is SVGIG (reference sequence). V lost 5 bases to trimming and J lost 8 bases; unmatched junction nucleotides: 6. The CDR3 nucleotides read TGTGCCTGGGACAGGGGGTGGGGAGAAGCTTTCTTT. Translated: CAWDRGWGEAFF.

At least ten counts were recorded for this clonotype. This chain joins TRBV6-2 or TRBV6-3 and TRBJ2-5; D remains ambiguous. Germline V gene data show CDR1 as MNHEY and CDR2 as SVGEGT. This CDR3 comprises 16 residues. V lost 2 bases to trimming and J lost 3 bases, with 16 bases between them. Written as DNA, the CDR3 is TGTGCCAGCAGTTACGCCCCAGCCGTAGGGAAAGAGACCCAGTACTTC. Translating it yields CASSYAPAVGKETQYF.

The chain uses TRBV6-2 or TRBV6-3 and TRBJ2-1, with 7 positions matching TRBD1. The CDR3 spans 13 residues. V dropped 10 bases and J dropped 9; count of bases not matched to a gene: 12. CDR1 and CDR2 (germline): MNHEY, SVGEGT. The CDR3 here is CAITPDRRREQFF. The CDR3 nucleotides read TGTGCCATCACCCCGGACAGGCGACGTGAGCAGTTCTTC.

The genes are TRBV20-1 and TRBJ2-3; D could derive from TRBD1 or TRBD2 (5 bases each). The CDR3 runs 13 residues. V was cut by 4 bases and J by 11 bases, with 19 bases left in between. Germline lookup yields CDR1 DFQATT and CDR2 SNEGSKA (reference sequence). The CDR3 reads CSATQRGGHKQYF. CDR3 coding DNA: TGCAGTGCTACCCAGAGGGGTGGGCATAAGCAGTATTTT.

This chain links TRBV2 with TRBJ2-7; TRBD2 might be the D (6 bases). The CDR3 loop spans 17 amino acids. The germline gives CDR1 SNHLY, CDR2 FYNNEI. V was trimmed by 7 bases and J by 0 bases, leaving 22 bases between them. The CDR3 loop is CASTLQPRLDDSYEQYF. The DNA for the CDR3 is TGTGCCAGCACACTTCAACCCCGACTAGATGACTCCTACGAGCAGTACTTC.

This clonotype was counted ten times or more. The J gene is TRBJ2-1, the V gene TRBV20-1, with 8 bases fitting TRBD2. CDR1 is DFQATT and CDR2 is SNEGSKA in the germline V gene (reference sequence). The CDR3 contains 13 residues. Trimming at V came to 5 bases and at J to 6 bases, leaving 6 bases not matched to a gene. The DNA for the CDR3 is TGCAGTGCTCGTCGAGCGGGGGCCAATGAGCAGTTCTTC. It translates to CSARRAGANEQFF.